This TCR beta chain appears in the sequencing data of a study of beta chain features in type 1 diabetes. Study-level background: Examination of sorted cells across all samples involved about 99 million cells.

On average, the one heparinised blood draw given by each donor was approximately 120 mL. As every portion of the isolated RNA was reverse transcribed, the sequencing read expressed TCRB transcripts. Generated by immunoSEQ multiplex PCR, the TCRdb table keeps only in-frame clones and is missing some. The repertoire holds fewer than 500,000 clones, with roughly 14% as singletons. Germline V gene data show CDR1 as SGHVS and CDR2 as FNYEAQ. The V end lost 5 bases, the J end lost 7 bases, and 9 bases lay between the germline ends. The CDR3 has 13 residues. The origin of this receptor is a man aged 25 to 40 in good health. The source material was naive CD4+ T cells from blood. The chain is built from TRBV7-6 and TRBJ2-6; D is uncertain. CDR3 DNA: TGTGCCAGCAGCCCCTCCTCAGCCAACGTCCTGACTTTC. This encodes CASSPSSANVLTF.